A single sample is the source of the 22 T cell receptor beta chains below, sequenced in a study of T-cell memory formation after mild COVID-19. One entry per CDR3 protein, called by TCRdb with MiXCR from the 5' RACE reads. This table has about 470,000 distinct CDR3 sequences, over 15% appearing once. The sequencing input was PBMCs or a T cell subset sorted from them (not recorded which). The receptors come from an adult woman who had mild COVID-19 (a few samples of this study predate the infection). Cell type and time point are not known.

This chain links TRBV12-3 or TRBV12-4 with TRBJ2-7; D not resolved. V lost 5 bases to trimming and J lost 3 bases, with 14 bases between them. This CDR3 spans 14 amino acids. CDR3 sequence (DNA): TGTGCCAGCAGTCACCAAGACCCGGGCTACGAGCAGTACTTC. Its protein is CASSHQDPGYEQYF.

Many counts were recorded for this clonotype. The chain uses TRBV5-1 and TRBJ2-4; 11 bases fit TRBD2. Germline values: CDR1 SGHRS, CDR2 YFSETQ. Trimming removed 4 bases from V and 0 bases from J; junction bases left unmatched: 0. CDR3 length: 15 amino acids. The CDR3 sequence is CASSGLAGAKNIQYF. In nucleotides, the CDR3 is TGCGCCAGCAGCGGACTAGCGGGAGCCAAAAACATTCAGTACTTC.

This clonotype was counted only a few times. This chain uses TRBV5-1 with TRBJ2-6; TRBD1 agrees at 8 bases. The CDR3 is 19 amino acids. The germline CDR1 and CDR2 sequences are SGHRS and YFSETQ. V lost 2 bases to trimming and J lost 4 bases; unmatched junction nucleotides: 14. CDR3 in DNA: TGCGCCAGCAGCTTAACAGGGGGTCCGGCTAGTAACGGGGCCAACGTCCTGACTTTC. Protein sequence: CASSLTGGPASNGANVLTF.

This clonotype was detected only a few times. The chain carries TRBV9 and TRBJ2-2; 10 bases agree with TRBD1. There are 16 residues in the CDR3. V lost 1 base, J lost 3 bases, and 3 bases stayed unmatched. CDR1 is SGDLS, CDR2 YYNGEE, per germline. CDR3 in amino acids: CASSVKGTGDTGELFF. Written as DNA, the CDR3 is TGTGCCAGCAGCGTAAAAGGGACAGGGGACACCGGGGAGCTGTTTTTT.

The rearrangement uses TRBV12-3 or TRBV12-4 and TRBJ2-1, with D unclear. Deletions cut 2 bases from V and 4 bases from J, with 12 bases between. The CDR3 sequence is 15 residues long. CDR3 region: CASSLMAPSYNEQFF. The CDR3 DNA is TGTGCCAGCAGTTTAATGGCGCCCAGTTACAATGAGCAGTTCTTC.

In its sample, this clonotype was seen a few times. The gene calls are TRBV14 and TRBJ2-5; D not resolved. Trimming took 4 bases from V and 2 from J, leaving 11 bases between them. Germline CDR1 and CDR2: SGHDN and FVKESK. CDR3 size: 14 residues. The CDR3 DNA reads TGTGCCAGCAGCCCTGCAGACTGGCAAGAGACCCAGTACTTC. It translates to CASSPADWQETQYF.

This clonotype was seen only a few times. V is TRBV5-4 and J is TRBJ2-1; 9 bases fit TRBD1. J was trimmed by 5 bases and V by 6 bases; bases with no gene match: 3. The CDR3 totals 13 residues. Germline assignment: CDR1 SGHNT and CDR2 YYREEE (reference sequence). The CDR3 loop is CASTRTGDNEQFF. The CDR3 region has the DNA TGTGCCAGCACCCGGACAGGGGACAATGAGCAGTTCTTC.

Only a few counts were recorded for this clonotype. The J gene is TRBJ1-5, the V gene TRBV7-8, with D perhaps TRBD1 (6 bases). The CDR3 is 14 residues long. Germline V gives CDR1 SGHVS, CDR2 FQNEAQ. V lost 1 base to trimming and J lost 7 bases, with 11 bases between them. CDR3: CASSLVRGEQPQHF. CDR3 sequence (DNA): TGTGCCAGCAGCTTAGTCAGGGGCGAGCAGCCCCAGCATTTT. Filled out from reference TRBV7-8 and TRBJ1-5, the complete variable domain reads GAGVSQSPRYKVAKRGQDVALRCDPISGHVSLFWYQQALGQGPEFLTYFQNEAQLDKSGLPSDRFFAERPEGSVSTLKIQRTQQEDSAVYLCASSLVRGEQPQHFGDGTRLSIL.

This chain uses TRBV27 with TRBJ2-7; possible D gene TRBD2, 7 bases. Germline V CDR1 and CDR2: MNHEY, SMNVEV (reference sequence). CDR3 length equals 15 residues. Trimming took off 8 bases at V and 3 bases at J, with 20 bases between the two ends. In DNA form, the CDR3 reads TGTGCCAGCCGGAGGGCGGGGGCTTTGGACTACGAGCAGTACTTC. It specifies CASRRAGALDYEQYF.

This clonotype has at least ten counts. CDR3 loop: CASSQDRVGDNEQFF. CDR3 nucleotide sequence: TGCGCCAGCAGCCAAGATCGGGTGGGGGACAATGAGCAGTTCTTC. This chain connects TRBV4-3 to TRBJ2-1; the D gene could be TRBD1 or TRBD2 (5 bases each). CDR1 LGHNA and CDR2 YSLEER come from the germline V gene. The CDR3 consists of 15 residues. V dropped 0 bases and J dropped 5 bases, with 11 bases sitting between them.

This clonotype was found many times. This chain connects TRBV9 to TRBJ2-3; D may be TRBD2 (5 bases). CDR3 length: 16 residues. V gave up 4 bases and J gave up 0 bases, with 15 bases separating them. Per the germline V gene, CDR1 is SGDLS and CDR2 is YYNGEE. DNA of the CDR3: TGTGCCAGCAGCCCGTGGACTCTACAGAGCACAGATACGCAGTATTTT. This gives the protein CASSPWTLQSTDTQYF.

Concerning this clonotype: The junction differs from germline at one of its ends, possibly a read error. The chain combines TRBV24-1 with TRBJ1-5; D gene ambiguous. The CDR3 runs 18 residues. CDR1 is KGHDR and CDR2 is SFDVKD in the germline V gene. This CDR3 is CATSDSNDWRGRGQPQRF. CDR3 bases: TGTGCCACCAGTGATTCCAACGACTGGAGAGGACGAGGTCAGCCCCAGCGTTTT.

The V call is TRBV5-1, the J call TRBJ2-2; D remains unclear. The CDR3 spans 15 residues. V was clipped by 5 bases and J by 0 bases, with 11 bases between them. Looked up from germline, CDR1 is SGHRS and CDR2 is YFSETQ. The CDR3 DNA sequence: TGCGCCAGCAGGGGAACAGAATCGAACACCGGGGAGCTGTTTTTT. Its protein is CASRGTESNTGELFF. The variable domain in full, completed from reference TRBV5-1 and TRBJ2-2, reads KAGVTQTPRYLIKTRGQQVTLSCSPISGHRSVSWYQQTPGQGLQFLFEYFSETQRNKGNFPGRFSGRQFSNSRSEMNVSTLELGDSALYLCASRGTESNTGELFFGEGSRLTVL.

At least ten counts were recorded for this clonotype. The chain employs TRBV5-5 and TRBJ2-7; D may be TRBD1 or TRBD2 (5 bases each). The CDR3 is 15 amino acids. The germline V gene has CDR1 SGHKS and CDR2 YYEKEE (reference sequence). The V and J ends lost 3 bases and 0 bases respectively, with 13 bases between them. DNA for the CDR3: TGTGCCAGCAGCTCGGCCGGGACCGCCTCCTACGAGCAGTACTTC. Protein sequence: CASSSAGTASYEQYF.

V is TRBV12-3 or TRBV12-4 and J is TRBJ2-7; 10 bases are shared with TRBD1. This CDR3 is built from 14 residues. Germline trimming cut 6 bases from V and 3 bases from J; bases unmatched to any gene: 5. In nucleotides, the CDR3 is TGTGCCAGCAGGCAGACAGGGGGCGGCTACGAGCAGTACTTC. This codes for CASRQTGGGYEQYF.

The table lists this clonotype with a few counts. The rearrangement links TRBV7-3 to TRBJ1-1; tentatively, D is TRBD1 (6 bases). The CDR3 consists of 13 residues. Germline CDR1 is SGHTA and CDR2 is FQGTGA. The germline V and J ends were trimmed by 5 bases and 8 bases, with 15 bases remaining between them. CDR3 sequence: CASSLSTGSEAFF. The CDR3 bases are TGTGCCAGCAGCCTCTCTACAGGGTCGGAAGCTTTCTTT.

CDR3 in DNA: TGTGCCAGCAGCGTCCGTAGCGGGGTCGGGTCCTACAATGAGCAGTTCTTC. Amino acid sequence: CASSVRSGVGSYNEQFF. This chain uses TRBV9 with TRBJ2-1, with 8 bases lining up with TRBD2. V lost 2 bases and J lost 1; bases outside the gene matches: 8. Germline lookup yields CDR1 SGDLS and CDR2 YYNGEE. The CDR3 extends over 17 amino acids.

In nucleotides, the CDR3 is TGCGCCAGCAGCGACGGACTAGCGGGGGGGAGCCTGAGCACCGGGGAGCTGTTTTTT. As protein: CASSDGLAGGSLSTGELFF. The chain links TRBV5-1 to TRBJ2-2; 15 bases map to TRBD2. Germline-derived CDR1 and CDR2 are SGHRS and YFSETQ. CDR3 length equals 19 residues. Trimming removed 4 bases from V and 4 bases from J; junction bases left unmatched: 11. Together with reference TRBV5-1 and TRBJ2-2, the CDR3 gives the full variable domain: KAGVTQTPRYLIKTRGQQVTLSCSPISGHRSVSWYQQTPGQGLQFLFEYFSETQRNKGNFPGRFSGRQFSNSRSEMNVSTLELGDSALYLCASSDGLAGGSLSTGELFFGEGSRLTVL.

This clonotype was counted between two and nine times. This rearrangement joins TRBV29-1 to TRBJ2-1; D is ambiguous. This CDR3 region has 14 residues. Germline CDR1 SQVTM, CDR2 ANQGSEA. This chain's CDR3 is CSSLWATLSNEQFF. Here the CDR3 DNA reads TGCAGTTCCCTGTGGGCCACCCTCTCCAATGAGCAGTTCTTC.

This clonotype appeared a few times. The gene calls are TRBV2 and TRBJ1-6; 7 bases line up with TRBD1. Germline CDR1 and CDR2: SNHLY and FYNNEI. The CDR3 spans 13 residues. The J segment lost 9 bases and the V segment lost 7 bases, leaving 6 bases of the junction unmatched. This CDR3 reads CASTKGGSSPLHF. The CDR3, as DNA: TGTGCCAGCACTAAAGGGGGCAGTTCACCCCTCCACTTT.

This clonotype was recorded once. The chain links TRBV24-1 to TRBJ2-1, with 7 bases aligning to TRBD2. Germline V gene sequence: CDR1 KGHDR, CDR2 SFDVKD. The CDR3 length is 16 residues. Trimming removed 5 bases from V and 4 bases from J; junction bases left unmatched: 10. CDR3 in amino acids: CATSVAGVVEYNEQFF. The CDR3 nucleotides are TGTGCCACCAGTGTGGCGGGGGTGGTGGAATACAATGAGCAGTTCTTC.

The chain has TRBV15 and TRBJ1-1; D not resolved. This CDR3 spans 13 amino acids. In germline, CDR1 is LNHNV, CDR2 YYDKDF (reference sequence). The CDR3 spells CASNRKGHTEAFF. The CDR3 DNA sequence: TGTGCTTCAAACCGGAAAGGGCACACTGAAGCTTTCTTT. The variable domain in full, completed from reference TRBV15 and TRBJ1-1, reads DAMVIQNPRYQVTQFGKPVTLSCSQTLNHNVMYWYQQKSSQAPKLLFHYYDKDFNNEADTPDNFQSRRPNTSFCFLDIRSPGLGDTAMYLCASNRKGHTEAFFGQGTRLTVV.